The count of the clone carrying this T cell receptor beta chain is one. Its antigen remains unknown. V shed 3 bases and J shed 3 bases, with 11 bases lying between them. Per the germline V gene, CDR1 is KGHSH and CDR2 is LQKENI. CDR3 length: 14 amino acids. Researchers ran the PCR with 60 Vbeta and 13 Jbeta primers. The data were produced by immunoSEQ multiplex PCR, yet TCRdb's version contains in-frame clones alone and is incomplete. The sample has some 190,000 clones; under 80% are singletons. The record originates from a study of cytomegalovirus exposure and HLA in healthy donors. Broader study findings: A later analysis appeared to link common viral pathogens to several of the most significant clusters. In a later analysis, an Asian-associated ancestry cluster reportedly showed fewer N-insertions than the roughly 710-donor mean. In terms of immune exposure information, only CMV serostatus was available. For presence/absence analyses, sequencing depth was assumed to be roughly uniform across donors.

J is TRBJ1-2 and V is TRBV18; no clear D. Sequencing was done on a sample of PBMCs. The TCR originated in a man aged 30 to 45 in good health and CMV-seropositive. For the CDR3, the DNA is TGTGCCAGCTCACCGAAAGAACCGGACTATGGCTACACCTTC. Protein sequence: CASSPKEPDYGYTF. Together with reference TRBV18 and TRBJ1-2, the CDR3 gives the full variable domain: NAGVMQNPRHLVRRRGQEARLRCSPMKGHSHVYWYRQLPEEGLKFMVYLQKENIIDESGMPKERFSAEFPKEGPSILRIQQVVRGDSAAYFCASSPKEPDYGYTFGSGTRLTVV.